The source of this T cell receptor (beta chain) is a study of blood T cell repertoires in COVID-19. Study in general: There were acute and convalescent COVID-19 samples, and they came from the United States, Italy and Spain. Sample material is recorded as cDNA or gDNA derived from T cells, B-cell-depleted T cells, or PBMCs.

Authors' data handling: Estimates of nucleated cell counts were drawn from the amplification of reference gene primers. Produced via immunoSEQ multiplex PCR; TCRdb's table is partial and in-frame only. V and J calls and clone size are copied from that table; D and trimming were computed from the DNA. The top ten clones hold around 2.8% of a sample with over 200,000 clones, more than 70% of them seen once. Germline assignment: CDR1 SGDLS and CDR2 YYNGEE. V was pared by 0 bases and J by 0 bases, with 9 bases between. CDR3 length: 15 amino acids. The V and J genes are TRBV9 and TRBJ1-1; D not certain. Sequencing was done on a sample of peripheral blood. The receptor's source is a woman in her sixties with acute or convalescent COVID-19. The CDR3 reads CASSVGGGMNTEAFF. The CDR3 DNA sequence: TGTGCCAGCAGCGTAGGAGGAGGGATGAACACTGAAGCTTTCTTT.